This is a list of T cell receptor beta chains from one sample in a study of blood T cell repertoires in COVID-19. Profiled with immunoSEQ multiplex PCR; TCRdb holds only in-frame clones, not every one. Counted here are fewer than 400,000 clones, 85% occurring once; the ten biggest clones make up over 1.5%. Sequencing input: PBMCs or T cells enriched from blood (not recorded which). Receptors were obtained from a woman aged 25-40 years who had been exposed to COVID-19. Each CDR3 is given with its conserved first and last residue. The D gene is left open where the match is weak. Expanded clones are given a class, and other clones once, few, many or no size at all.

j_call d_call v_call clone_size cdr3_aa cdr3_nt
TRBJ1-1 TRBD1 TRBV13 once CASSRDRGWAEAFF TGTGCCAGCAGCCGGGACAGGGGATGGGCTGAAGCTTTCTTT
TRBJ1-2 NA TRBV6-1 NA CASSEEVGGGYTF TGTGCCAGCAGTGAAGAGGTAGGGGGTGGCTACACCTTC
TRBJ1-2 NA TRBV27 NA CASSPIGQGLNYGYTF TGTGCCAGCAGTCCTATAGGCCAGGGCCTTAACTATGGCTACACCTTC
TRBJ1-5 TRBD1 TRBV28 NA CASRTGGAGQPQHF TGTGCCAGCAGGACAGGGGGCGCGGGGCAGCCCCAGCATTTT
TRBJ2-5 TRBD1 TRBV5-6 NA CASSYIDRVYTQYF TGTGCCAGCAGCTACATCGACAGGGTTTATACCCAGTACTTC
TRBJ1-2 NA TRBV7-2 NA CASSPYITSYTF TGTGCCAGCAGCCCGTACATAACTAGCTACACCTTC
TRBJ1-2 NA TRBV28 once CASSETAANYGYTF TGTGCCAGCAGTGAAACAGCGGCTAACTATGGCTACACCTTC
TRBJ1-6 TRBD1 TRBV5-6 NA CASSQGGQSNSPLHF TGTGCCAGCAGCCAGGGGGGACAGTCTAATTCACCCCTCCACTTT
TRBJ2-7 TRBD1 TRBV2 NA CASSSGTGEYEQYF TGTGCCAGCAGTTCCGGGACAGGGGAGTACGAGCAGTACTTC
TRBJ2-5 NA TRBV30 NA CAWALGGGYETQYF TGTGCCTGGGCCTTAGGGGGGGGGTACGAGACCCAGTACTTC
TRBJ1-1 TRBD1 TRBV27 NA CASGDSMNTEAFF TGTGCCAGCGGGGACAGTATGAACACTGAAGCTTTCTTT